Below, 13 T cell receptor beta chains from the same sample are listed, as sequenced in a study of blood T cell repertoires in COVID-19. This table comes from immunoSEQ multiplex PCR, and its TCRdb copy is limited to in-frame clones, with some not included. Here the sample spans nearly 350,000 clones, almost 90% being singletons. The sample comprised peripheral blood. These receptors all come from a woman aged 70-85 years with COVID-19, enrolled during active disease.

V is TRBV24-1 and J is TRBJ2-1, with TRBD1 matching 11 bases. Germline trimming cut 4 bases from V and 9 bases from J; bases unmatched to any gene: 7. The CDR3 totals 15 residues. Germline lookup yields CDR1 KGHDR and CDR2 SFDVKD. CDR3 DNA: TGTGCCACCAGTGACTTACCCGGGACAGGGGGTGAGCAGTTCTTC. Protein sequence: CATSDLPGTGGEQFF.

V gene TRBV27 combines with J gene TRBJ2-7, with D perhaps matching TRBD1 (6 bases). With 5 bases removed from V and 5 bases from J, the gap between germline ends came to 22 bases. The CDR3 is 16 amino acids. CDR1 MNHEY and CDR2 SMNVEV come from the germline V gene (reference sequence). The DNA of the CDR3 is TGTGCCAGCAGTCCAACGCCAACAGGGTTAACCGACGAGCAGTACTTC. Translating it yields CASSPTPTGLTDEQYF.

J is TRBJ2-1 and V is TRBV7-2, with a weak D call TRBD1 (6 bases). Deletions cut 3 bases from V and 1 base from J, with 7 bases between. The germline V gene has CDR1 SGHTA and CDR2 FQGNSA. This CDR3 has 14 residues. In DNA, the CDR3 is TGTGCCAGCAGCTTGGGGGCTTCCTACAATGAGCAGTTCTTC. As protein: CASSLGASYNEQFF.

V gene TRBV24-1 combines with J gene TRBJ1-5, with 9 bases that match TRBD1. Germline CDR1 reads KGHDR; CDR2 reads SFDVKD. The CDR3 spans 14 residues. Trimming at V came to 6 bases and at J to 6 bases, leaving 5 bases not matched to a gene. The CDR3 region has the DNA TGTGCCACCAGTAGGACAGGGGATGTTCAGCCCCAGCATTTT. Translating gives CATSRTGDVQPQHF.

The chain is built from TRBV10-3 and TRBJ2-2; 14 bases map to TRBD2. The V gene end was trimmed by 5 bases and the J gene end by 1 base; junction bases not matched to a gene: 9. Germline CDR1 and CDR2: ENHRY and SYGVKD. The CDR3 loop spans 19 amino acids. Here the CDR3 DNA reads TGTGCCATCAGTCCGAGGACTAGCGGGGGGTCACTGAACACCGGGGAGCTGTTTTTT. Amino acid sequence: CAISPRTSGGSLNTGELFF.

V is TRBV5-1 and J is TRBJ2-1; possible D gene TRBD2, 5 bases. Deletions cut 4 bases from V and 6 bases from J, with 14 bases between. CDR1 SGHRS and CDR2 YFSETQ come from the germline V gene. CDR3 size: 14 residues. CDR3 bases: TGCGCCAGCAGCCTGGACTCCCCTACCAATGAGCAGTTCTTC. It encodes CASSLDSPTNEQFF. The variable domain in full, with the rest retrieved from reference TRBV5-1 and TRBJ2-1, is KAGVTQTPRYLIKTRGQQVTLSCSPISGHRSVSWYQQTPGQGLQFLFEYFSETQRNKGNFPGRFSGRQFSNSRSEMNVSTLELGDSALYLCASSLDSPTNEQFFGPGTRLTVL.

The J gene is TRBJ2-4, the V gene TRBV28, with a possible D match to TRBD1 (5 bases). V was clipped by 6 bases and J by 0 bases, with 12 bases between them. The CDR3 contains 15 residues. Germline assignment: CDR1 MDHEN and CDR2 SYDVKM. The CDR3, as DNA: TGTGCCAGCAGCCCGACAGATACAGCCAAAAACATTCAGTACTTC. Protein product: CASSPTDTAKNIQYF.

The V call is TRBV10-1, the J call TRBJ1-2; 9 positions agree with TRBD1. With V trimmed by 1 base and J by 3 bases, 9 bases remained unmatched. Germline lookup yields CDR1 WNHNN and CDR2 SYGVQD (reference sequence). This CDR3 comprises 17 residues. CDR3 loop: CASSELSGQGSDYGYTF. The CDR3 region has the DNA TGCGCCAGCAGTGAGTTATCGGGACAGGGATCTGACTATGGCTACACCTTC.

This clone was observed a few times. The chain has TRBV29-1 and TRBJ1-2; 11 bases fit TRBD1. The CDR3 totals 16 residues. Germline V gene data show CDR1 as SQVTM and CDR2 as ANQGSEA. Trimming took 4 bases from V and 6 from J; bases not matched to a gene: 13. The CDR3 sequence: CSVVTSRDRGRNGYTF. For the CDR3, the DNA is TGCAGCGTTGTAACCTCCCGGGACAGGGGGAGGAATGGCTACACCTTC.

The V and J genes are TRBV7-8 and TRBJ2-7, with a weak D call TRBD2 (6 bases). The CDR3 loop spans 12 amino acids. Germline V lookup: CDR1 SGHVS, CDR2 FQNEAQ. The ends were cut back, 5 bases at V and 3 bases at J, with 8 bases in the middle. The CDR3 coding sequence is TGTGCCAGCAGCATGACTAGCTACGAGCAGTACTTC. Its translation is CASSMTSYEQYF.

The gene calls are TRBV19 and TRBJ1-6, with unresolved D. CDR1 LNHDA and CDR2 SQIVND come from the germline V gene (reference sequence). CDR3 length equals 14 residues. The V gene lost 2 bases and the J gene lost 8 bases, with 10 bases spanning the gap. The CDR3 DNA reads TGTGCCAGTAGTATACCGGAACGGGATTCACCCCTCCACTTT. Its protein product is CASSIPERDSPLHF.

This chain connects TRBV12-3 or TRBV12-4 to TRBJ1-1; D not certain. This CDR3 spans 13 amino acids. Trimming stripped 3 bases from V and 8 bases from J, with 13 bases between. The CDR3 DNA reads TGTGCCAGCAGTTTCCGGGGATATATGGAAGCTTTCTTT. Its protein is CASSFRGYMEAFF.

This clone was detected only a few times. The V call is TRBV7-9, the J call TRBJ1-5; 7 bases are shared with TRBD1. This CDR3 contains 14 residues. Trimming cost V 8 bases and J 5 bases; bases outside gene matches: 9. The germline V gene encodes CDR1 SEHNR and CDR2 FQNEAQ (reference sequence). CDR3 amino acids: CASCLGTDHQPQHF. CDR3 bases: TGTGCCAGCTGCCTCGGGACAGATCATCAGCCCCAGCATTTT.